This T cell receptor beta chain is from a study of shared clonotypes between healthy human individuals. The table came from immunoSEQ multiplex PCR; TCRdb's copy has only in-frame clones and leaves some out. Counted here are about 750,000 clones, 85% to 95% occurring once; the ten biggest clones make up about 24%. Germline-derived CDR1 and CDR2 are SEHNR and FQNEAQ (reference sequence). J was trimmed by 1 base and V by 5 bases; bases with no gene match: 5. The CDR3 has 15 residues. Findings of the study overall: Relative to memory subsets, naive subsets generally showed larger estimated richness. Clonotype sharing among donors was expected to depend on sequencing depth.

With regard to this clone: Its antigen is unknown.

In the naive CD8 group, cells lacked CD45RO and were positively selected for CCR7, so terminally differentiated effector memory CD45RA+ cells were left out. Those who donated were healthy HIV-negative adults, with no recent acute infections or vaccinations reported. The V gene is TRBV7-9, the J gene TRBJ1-1; 9 bases are shared with TRBD1. This receptor was taken from a man aged 25-45 years in good health. Sequencing was done on a sample of naive CD8+ T cells sorted from blood. The CDR3 nucleotides are TGTGCCAGCAGCCATCCGACAGGGGGGAACACTGAAGCTTTCTTT. Translation: CASSHPTGGNTEAFF.